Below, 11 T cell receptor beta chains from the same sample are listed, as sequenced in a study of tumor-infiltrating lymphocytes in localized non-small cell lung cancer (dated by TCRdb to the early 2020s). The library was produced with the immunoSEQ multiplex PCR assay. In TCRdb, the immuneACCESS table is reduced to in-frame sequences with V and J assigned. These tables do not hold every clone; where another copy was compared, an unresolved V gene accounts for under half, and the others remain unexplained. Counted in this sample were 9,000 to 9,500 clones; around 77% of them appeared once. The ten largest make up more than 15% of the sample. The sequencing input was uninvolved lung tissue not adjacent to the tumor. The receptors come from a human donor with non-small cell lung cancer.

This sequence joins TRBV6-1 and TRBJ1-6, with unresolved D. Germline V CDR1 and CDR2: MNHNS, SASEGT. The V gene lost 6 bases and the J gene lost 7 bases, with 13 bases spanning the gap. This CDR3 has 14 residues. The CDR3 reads CASRPPAVNSPLHF. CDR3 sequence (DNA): TGTGCCAGCAGGCCGCCGGCAGTAAATTCACCCCTCCACTTT.

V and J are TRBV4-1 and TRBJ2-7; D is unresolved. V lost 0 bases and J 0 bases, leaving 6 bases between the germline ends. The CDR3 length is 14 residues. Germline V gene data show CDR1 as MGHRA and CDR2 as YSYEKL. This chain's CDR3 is CASSQEGSSYEQYF. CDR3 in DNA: TGCGCCAGCAGCCAAGAGGGGTCCTCCTACGAGCAGTACTTC.

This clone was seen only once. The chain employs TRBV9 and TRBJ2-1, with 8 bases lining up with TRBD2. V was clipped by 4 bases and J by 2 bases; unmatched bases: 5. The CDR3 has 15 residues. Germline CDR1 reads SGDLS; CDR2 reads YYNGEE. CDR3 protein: CASSILAGTYNEQFF. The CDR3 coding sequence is TGTGCCAGCAGCATCTTAGCGGGGACCTACAATGAGCAGTTCTTC.

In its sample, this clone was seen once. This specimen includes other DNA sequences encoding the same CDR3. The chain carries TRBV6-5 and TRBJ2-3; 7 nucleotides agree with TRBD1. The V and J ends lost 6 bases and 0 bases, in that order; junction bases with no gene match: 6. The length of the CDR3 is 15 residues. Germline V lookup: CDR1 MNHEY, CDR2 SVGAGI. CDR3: CASSVQGQSTDTQYF. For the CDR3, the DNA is TGTGCCAGCAGCGTACAGGGGCAAAGCACAGATACGCAGTATTTT.

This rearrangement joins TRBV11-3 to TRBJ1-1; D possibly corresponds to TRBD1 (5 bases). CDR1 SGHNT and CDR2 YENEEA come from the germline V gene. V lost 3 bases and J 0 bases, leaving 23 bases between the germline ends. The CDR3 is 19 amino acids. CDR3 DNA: TGTGCCAGCAGCTTCCGAGTTCCAGGGCCATCGAACATGAACACTGAAGCTTTCTTT. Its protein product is CASSFRVPGPSNMNTEAFF.

As DNA, the CDR3 is TGCGCCAGCAGCTCTCGAGCGGGGAGTGCCAATGAGCAGTTCTTC. Residues: CASSSRAGSANEQFF. V usage is TRBV5-1 and J usage is TRBJ2-1; 7 bases map to TRBD2. Germline V lookup: CDR1 SGHRS, CDR2 YFSETQ. The CDR3 spans 15 residues. Unmatched junction bases numbered 9, after V lost 3 bases and J lost 6 bases.

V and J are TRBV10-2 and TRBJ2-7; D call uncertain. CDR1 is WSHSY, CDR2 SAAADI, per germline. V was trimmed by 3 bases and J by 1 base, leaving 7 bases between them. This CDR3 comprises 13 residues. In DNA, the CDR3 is TGCGCCAGCAGTGATGGGTTATCCTACGAGCAGTACTTC. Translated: CASSDGLSYEQYF.

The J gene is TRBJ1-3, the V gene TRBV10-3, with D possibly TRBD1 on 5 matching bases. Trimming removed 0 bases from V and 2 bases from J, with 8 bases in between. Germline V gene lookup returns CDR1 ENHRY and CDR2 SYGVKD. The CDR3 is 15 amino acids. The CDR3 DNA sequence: TGTGCCATCAGTGAGTCCCCAGGGACTGGAAACACCATATATTTT. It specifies CAISESPGTGNTIYF.

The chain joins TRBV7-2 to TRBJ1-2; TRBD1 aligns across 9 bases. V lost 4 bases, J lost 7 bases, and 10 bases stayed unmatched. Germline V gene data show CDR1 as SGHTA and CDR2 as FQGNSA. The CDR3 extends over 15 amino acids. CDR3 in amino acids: CASSSTGQGTSGYTF. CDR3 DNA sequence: TGTGCCAGCAGCTCGACGGGACAGGGTACTTCTGGCTACACCTTC.

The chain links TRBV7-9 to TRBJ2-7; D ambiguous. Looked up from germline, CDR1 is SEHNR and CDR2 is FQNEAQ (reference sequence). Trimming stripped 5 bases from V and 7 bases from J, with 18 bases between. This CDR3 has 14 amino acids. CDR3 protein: CASSPGHPSREQYF. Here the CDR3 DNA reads TGTGCCAGCAGCCCCGGCCACCCATCCAGAGAGCAGTACTTC.

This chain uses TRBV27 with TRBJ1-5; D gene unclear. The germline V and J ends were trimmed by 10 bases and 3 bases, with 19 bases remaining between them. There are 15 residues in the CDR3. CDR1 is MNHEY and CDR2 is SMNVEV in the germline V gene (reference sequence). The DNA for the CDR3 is TGTGCCACCCGGGCGGGGTTCGGGGACAATCAGCCCCAGCATTTT. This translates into CATRAGFGDNQPQHF.